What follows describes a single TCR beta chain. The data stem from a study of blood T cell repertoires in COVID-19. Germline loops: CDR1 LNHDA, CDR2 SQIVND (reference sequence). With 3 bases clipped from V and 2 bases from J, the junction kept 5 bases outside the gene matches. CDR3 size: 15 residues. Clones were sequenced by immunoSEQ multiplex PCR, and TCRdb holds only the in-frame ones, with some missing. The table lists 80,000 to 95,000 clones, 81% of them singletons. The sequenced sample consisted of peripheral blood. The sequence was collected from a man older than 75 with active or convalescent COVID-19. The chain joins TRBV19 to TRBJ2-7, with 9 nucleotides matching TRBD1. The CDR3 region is CASSIGQGLAYEQYF. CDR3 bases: TGTGCCAGTAGTATCGGACAGGGGCTCGCCTACGAGCAGTACTTC. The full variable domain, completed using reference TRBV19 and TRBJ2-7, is DGGITQSPKYLFRKEGQNVTLSCEQNLNHDAMYWYRQDPGQGLRLIYYSQIVNDFQKGDIAEGYSVSREKKESFPLTVTSAQKNPTAFYLCASSIGQGLAYEQYFGPGTRLTVT.